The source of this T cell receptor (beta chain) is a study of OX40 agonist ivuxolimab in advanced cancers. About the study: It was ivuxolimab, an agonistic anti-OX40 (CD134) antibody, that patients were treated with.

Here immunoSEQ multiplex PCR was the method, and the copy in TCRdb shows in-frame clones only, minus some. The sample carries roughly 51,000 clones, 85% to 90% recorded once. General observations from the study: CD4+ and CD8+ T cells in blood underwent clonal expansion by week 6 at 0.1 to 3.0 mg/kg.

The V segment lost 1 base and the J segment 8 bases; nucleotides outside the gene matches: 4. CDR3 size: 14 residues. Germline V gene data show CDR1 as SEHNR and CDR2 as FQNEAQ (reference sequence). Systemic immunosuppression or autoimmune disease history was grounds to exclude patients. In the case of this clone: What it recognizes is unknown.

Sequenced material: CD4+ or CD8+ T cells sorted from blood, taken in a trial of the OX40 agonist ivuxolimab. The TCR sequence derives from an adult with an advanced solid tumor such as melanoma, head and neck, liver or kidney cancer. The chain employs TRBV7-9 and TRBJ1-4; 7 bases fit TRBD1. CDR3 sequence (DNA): TGTGCCAGCAGCTTAGGGACAGGATGGGAAAAACTGTTTTTT. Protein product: CASSLGTGWEKLFF.